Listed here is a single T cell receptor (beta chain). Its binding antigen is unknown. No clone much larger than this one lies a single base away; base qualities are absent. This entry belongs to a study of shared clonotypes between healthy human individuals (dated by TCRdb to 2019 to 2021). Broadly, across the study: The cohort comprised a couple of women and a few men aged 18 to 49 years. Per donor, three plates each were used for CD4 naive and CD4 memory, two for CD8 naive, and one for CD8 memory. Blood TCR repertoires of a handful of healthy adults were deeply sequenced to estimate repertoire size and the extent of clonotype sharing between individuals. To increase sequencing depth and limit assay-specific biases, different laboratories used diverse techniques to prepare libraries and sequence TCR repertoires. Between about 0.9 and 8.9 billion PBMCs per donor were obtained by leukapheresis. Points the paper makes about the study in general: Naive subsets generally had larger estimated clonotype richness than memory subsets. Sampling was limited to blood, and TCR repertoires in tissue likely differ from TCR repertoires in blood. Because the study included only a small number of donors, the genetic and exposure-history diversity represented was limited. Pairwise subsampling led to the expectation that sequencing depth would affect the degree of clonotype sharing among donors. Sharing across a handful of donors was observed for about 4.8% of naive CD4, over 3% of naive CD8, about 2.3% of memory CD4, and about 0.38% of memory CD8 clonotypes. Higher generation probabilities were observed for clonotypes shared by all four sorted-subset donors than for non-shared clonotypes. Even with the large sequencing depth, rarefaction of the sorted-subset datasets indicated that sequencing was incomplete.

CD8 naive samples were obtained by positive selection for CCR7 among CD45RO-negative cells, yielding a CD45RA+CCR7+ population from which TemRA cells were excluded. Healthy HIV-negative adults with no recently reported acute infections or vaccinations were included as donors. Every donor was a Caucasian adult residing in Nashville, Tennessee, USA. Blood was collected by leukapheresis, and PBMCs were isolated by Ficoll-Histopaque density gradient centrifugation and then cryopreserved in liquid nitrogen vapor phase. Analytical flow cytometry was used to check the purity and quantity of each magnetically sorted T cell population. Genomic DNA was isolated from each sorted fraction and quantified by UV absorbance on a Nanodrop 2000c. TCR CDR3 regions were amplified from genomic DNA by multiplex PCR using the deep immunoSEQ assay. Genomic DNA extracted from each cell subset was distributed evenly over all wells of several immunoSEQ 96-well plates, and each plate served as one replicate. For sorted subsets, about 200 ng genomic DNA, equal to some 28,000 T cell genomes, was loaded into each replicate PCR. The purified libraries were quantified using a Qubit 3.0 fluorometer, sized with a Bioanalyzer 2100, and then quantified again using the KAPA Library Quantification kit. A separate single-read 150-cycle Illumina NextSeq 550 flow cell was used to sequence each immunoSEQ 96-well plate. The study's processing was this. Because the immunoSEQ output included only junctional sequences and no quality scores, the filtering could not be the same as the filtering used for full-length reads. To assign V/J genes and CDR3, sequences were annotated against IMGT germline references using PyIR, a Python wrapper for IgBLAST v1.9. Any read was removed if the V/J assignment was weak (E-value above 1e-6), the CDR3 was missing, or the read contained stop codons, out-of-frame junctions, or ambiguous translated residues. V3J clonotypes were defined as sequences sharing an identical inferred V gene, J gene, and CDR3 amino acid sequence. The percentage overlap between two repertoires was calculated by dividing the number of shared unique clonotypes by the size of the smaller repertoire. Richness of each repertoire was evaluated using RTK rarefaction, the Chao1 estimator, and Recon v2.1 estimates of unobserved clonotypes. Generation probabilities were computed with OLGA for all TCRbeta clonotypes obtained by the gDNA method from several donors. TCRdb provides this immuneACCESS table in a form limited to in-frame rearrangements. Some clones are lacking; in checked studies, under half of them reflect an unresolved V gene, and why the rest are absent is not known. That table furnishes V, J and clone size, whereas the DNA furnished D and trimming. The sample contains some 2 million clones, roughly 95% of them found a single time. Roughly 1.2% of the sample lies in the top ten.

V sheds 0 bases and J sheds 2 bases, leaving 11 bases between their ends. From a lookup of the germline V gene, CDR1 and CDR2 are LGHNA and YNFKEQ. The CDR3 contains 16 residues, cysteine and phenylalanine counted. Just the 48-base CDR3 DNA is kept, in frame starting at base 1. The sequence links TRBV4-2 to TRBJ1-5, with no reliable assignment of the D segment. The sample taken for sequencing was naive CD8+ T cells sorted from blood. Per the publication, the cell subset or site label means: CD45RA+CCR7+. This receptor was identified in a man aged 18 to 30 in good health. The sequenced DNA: TGTGCCAGCAGCCAAGAGACGTATTCGGGCAATCAGCCCCAGCATTTT. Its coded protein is CASSQETYSGNQPQHF.